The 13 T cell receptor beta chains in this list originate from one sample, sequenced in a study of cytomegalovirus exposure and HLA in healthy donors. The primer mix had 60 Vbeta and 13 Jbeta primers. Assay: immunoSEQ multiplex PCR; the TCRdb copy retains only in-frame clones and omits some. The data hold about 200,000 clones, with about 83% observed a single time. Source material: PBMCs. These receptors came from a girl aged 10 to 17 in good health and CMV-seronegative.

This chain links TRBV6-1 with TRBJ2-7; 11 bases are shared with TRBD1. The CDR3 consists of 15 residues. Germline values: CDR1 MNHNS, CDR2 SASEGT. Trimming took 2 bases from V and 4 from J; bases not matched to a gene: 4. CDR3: CASSESGTGGYEQYF. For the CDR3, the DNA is TGTGCCAGCAGTGAAAGCGGGACAGGGGGTTACGAGCAGTACTTC.

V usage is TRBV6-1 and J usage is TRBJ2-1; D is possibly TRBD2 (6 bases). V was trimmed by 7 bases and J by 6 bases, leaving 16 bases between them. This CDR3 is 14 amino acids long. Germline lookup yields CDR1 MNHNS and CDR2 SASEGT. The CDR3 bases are TGTGCCAGCACCCCGGGGCGGGGAGTCAATGAGCAGTTCTTC. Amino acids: CASTPGRGVNEQFF.

CDR3: CASRDYHEQYF. For the CDR3, the DNA is TGTGCCAGCCGGGACTACCACGAGCAGTACTTC. V gene TRBV19 combines with J gene TRBJ2-7; the match to TRBD2 covers 7 bases. The V segment lost 9 bases and the J segment 5 bases; nucleotides outside the gene matches: 4. The CDR3 runs 11 residues. Germline V gives CDR1 LNHDA, CDR2 SQIVND (reference sequence).

CDR3 in DNA: TGTGCCATCAGTGAGTCGAGGGACAGGGGAGAGACCCAGTACTTC. As protein: CAISESRDRGETQYF. The chain links TRBV10-3 to TRBJ2-5; TRBD1 agrees at 10 bases. Germline values: CDR1 ENHRY, CDR2 SYGVKD. CDR3 length: 15 amino acids. V was clipped by 0 bases and J by 4 bases; unmatched bases: 2.

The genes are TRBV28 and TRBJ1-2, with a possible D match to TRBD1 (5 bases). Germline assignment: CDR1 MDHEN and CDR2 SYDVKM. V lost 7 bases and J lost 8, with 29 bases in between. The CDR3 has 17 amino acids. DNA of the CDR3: TGTGCCAGCAATTTCTGGAGTCGAACAGGAGATCGTAAGGGCTACACCTTC. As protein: CASNFWSRTGDRKGYTF.

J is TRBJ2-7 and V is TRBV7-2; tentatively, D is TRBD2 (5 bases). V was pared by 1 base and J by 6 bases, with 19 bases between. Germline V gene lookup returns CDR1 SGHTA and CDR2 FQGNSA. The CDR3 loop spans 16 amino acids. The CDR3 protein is CASSLVVLGVRGEQYF. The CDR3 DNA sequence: TGTGCCAGCAGCTTAGTCGTCCTCGGGGTTCGAGGCGAGCAGTACTTC. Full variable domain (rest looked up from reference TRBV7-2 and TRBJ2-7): GAGVSQSPSNKVTEKGKDVELRCDPISGHTALYWYRQSLGQGLEFLIYFQGNSAPDKSGLPSDRFSAERTGGSVSTLTIQRTQQEDSAVYLCASSLVVLGVRGEQYFGPGTRLTVT.

The CDR3 loop reads CASSETSGGSNTQYF. DNA of the CDR3: TGTGCCAGCAGTGAAACTAGCGGGGGCAGTAATACGCAGTATTTT. The rearrangement links TRBV2 to TRBJ2-3; 11 bases are a match to TRBD2. This CDR3 spans 15 amino acids. Germline V gene data show CDR1 as SNHLY and CDR2 as FYNNEI. After removal of 2 bases from V and 7 bases from J, the junction contained 5 bases not matched to a gene.

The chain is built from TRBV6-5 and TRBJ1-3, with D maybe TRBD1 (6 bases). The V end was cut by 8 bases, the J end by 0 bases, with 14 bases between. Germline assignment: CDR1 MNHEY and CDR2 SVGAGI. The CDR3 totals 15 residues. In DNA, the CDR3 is TGTGCCAGCCGAGGACAGCCCCTCTCTGGAAACACCATATATTTT. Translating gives CASRGQPLSGNTIYF.

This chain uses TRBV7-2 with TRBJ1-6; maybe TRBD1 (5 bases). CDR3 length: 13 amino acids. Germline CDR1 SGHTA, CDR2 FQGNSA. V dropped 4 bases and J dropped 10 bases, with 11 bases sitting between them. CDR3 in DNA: TGTGCCAGCAGCTCCAGGGTGGGGTCACCCCTCCACTTT. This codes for CASSSRVGSPLHF.

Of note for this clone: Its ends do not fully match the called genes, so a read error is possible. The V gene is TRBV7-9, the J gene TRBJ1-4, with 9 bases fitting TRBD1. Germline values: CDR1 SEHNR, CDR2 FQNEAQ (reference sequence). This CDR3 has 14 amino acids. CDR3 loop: CSSSPRTGEEKLFF. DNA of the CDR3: TGTTCCAGCAGCCCACGGACAGGGGAGGAAAAACTGTTTTTT.

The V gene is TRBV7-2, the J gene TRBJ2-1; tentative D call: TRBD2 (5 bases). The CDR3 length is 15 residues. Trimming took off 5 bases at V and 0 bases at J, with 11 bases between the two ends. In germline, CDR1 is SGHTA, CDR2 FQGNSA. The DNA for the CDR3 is TGTGCCAGCAGCCCTGAGGGTAGCTCCTACAATGAGCAGTTCTTC. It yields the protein CASSPEGSSYNEQFF.

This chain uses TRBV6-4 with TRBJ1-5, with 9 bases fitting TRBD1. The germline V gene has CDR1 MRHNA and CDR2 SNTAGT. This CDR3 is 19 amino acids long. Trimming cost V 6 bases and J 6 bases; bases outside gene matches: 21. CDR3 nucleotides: TGTGCCAGCAGGGACAGGGGCAATGGGTGGGGGGATTCTTGTCAGCCCCAGCATTTT. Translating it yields CASRDRGNGWGDSCQPQHF.

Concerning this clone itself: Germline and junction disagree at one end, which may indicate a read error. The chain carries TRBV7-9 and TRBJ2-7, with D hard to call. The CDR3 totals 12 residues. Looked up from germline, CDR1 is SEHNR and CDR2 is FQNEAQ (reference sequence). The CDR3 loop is CSSSNSSYEQYF. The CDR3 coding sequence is TGTTCCAGCAGCAATAGCTCCTACGAGCAGTACTTC.